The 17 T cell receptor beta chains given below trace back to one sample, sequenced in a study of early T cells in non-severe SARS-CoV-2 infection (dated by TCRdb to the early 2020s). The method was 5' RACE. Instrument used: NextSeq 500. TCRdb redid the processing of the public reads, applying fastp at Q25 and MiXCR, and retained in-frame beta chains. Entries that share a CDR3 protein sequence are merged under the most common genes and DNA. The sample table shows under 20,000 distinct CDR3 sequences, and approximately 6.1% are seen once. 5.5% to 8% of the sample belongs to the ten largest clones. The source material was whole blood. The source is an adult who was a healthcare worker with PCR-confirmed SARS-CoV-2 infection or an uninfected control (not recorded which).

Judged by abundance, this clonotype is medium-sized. CDR3 DNA sequence: TGTGCCAGCAGCTTAAACAGAGCATACGAGCAGTACTTC. Translation gives CASSLNRAYEQYF. The gene calls are TRBV7-2 and TRBJ2-7; D ambiguous. CDR3 size: 13 residues. The germline V and J ends were trimmed by 2 bases and 4 bases, with 9 bases remaining between them. Germline values: CDR1 SGHTA, CDR2 FQGNSA.

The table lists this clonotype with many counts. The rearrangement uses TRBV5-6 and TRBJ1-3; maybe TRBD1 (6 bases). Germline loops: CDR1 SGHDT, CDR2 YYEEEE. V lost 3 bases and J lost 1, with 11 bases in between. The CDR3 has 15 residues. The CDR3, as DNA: TGTGCCAGCAGCTATAGGGGGAGGTCTGGAAACACCATATATTTT. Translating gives CASSYRGRSGNTIYF. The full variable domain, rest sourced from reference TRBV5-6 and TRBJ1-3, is DAGVTQSPTHLIKTRGQQVTLRCSPKSGHDTVSWYQQALGQGPQFIFQYYEEEERQRGNFPDRFSGHQFPNYSSELNVNALLLGDSALYLCASSYRGRSGNTIYFGEGSWLTVV.

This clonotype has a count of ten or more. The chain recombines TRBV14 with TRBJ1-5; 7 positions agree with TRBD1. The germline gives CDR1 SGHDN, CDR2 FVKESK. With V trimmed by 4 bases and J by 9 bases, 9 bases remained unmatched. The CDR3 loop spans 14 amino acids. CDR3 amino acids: CASSPIGQARPQHF. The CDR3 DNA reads TGTGCCAGCAGCCCTATAGGACAGGCCCGGCCCCAGCATTTT.

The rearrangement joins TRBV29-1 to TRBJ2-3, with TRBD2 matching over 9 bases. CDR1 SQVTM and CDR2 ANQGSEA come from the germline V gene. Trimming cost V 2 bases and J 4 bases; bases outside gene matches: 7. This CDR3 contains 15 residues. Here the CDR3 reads CSVELLAGRADTQYF. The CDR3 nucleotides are TGCAGCGTTGAATTGCTAGCGGGAAGAGCAGATACGCAGTATTTT.

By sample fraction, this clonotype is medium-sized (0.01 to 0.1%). The CDR3, as DNA: TGCGCCAGCAAGGGACTAGCGGGAGTTAGCTACGAGCAGTACTTC. Amino acid sequence: CASKGLAGVSYEQYF. V and J are TRBV10-2 and TRBJ2-7, with TRBD2 matching over 14 bases. Trimming removed 7 bases from V and 3 bases from J; junction bases left unmatched: 5. The CDR3 covers 15 residues. From germline, CDR1 is WSHSY and CDR2 SAAADI.

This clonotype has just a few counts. The CDR3 protein is CASSWGIVYEQYF. CDR3 sequence (DNA): TGTGCCAGTAGTTGGGGGATTGTCTACGAGCAGTACTTC. The chain couples TRBV19 to TRBJ2-7; either TRBD1 or TRBD2 may fit D (5 bases each). V was trimmed by 5 bases and J by 3 bases, leaving 11 bases between them. The germline CDR1 and CDR2 sequences are LNHDA and SQIVND (reference sequence). There are 13 residues in the CDR3.

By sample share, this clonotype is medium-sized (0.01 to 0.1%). The CDR3 DNA reads TGTGCCAGCAGCCTAGCGGGATCGGCCTACGAGCAGTACTTC. Residues: CASSLAGSAYEQYF. The chain is built from TRBV2 and TRBJ2-7; 9 bases match TRBD2. Germline assignment: CDR1 SNHLY and CDR2 FYNNEI. The CDR3 has 14 residues. V was pared by 6 bases and J by 2 bases, with 5 bases of the junction left unmatched.

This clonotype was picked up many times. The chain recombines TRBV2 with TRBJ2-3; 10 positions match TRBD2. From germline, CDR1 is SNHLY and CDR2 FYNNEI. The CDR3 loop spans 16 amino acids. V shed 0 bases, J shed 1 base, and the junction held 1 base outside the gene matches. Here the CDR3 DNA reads TGTGCCAGCAGTGAAGCGCTAGCGGGAGGCACAGATACGCAGTATTTT. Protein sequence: CASSEALAGGTDTQYF.

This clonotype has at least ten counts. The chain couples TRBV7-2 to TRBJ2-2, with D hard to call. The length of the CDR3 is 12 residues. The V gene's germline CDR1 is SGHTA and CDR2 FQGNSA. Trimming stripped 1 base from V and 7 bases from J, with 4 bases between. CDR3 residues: CASSLEVGELFF. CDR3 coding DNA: TGTGCCAGCAGCTTAGAGGTCGGGGAGCTGTTTTTT.

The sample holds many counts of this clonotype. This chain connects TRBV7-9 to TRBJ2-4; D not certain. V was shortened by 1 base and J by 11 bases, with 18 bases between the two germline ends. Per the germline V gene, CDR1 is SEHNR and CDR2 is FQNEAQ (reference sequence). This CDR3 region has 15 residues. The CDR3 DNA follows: TGTGCCAGCAGCTTAGAGGGAAACCAAAAAGGTGTTCAGTACTTC. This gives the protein CASSLEGNQKGVQYF. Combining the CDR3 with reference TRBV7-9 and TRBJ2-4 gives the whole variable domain DTGVSQNPRHKITKRGQNVTFRCDPISEHNRLYWYRQTLGQGPEFLTYFQNEAQLEKSRLLSDRFSAERPKGSFSTLEIQRTEQGDSAMYLCASSLEGNQKGVQYFGAGTRLSVL.

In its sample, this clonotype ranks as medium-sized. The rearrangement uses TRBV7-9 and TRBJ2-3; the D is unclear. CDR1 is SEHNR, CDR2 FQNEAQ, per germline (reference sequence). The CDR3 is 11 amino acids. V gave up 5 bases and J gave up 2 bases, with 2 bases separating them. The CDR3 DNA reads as TGTGCCAGCAGCATCACAGATACGCAGTATTTT. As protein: CASSITDTQYF. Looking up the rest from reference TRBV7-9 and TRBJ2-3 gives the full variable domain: DTGVSQNPRHKITKRGQNVTFRCDPISEHNRLYWYRQTLGQGPEFLTYFQNEAQLEKSRLLSDRFSAERPKGSFSTLEIQRTEQGDSAMYLCASSITDTQYFGPGTRLTVL.

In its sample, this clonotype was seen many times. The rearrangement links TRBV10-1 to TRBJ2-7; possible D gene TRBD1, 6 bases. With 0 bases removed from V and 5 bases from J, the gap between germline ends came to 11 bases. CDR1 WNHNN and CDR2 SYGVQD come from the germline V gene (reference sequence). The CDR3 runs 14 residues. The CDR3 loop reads CASSESPRGDEQYF. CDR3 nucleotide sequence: TGCGCCAGCAGTGAGTCGCCCAGGGGAGACGAGCAGTACTTC.

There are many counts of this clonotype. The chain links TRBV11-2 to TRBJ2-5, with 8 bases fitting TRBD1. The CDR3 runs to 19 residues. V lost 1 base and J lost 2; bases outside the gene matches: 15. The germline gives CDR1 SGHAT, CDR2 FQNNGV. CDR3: CASSLASPQTGDLQETQYF. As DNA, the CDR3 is TGTGCCAGCAGCTTAGCCTCCCCCCAGACAGGGGACCTGCAAGAGACCCAGTACTTC.

In DNA, the CDR3 is TGTGCCAGCAGACCTGGCCTAGCGGGCACAGATACGCAGTATTTT. Translating it yields CASRPGLAGTDTQYF. The chain recombines TRBV6-1 with TRBJ2-3; the match to TRBD2 covers 7 bases. Germline lookup yields CDR1 MNHNS and CDR2 SASEGT. The CDR3 has 15 amino acids. The V gene end was trimmed by 6 bases and the J gene end by 1 base; junction bases not matched to a gene: 7.

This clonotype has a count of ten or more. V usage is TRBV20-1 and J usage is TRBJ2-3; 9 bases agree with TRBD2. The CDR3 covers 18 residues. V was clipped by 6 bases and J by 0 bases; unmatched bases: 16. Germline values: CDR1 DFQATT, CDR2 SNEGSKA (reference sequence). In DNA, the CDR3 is TGCAGTGCGCCGCTCCTCTGGCGGGAGGGCCCTAGCACAGATACGCAGTATTTT. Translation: CSAPLLWREGPSTDTQYF.

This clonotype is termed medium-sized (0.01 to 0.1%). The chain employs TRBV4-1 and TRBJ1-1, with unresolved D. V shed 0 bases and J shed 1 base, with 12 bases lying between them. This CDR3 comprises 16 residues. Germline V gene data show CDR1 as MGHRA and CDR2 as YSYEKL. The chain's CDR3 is CASSQDGVGANTEAFF. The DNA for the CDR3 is TGCGCCAGCAGCCAAGATGGGGTGGGAGCGAACACTGAAGCTTTCTTT.

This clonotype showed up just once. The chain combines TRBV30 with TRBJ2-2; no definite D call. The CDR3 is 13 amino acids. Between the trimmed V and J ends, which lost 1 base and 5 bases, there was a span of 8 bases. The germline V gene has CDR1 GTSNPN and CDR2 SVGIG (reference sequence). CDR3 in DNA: TGTGCCTGGAGTGAACAACATACCGGGGAGCTGTTTTTT. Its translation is CAWSEQHTGELFF. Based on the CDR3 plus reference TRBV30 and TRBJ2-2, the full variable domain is SQTIHQWPATLVQPVGSPLSLECTVEGTSNPNLYWYRQAAGRGLQLLFYSVGIGQISSEVPQNLSASRPQDRQFILSSKKLLLSDSGFYLCAWSEQHTGELFFGEGSRLTVL.